The T cell receptor beta chain described here comes from a study of molecular identifiers for immune sequencing clone quantification. In the study overall: Naive CD8 RNA (around 20,000 or 100,000 cells) was divided into five aliquots, with four sequenced.

It was with previously described methods and listed TCR primers that bulk TCR libraries were made. MiXCR, run by TCRdb on the PCR reads, gives a single entry per CDR3 protein. In the table there are over 600,000 distinct CDR3 sequences, around 20% of which are singletons. Naive CD8 libraries came from about 20,000 to 1,000,000 sorted cells with 10%, 30% or 50% RNA. This clonotype occurred many times. The antigen is not known. Regarding the study as a whole: In naive cells, under 1% of molecules belonged to clones above 20 RNA copies, against over 99% in effector cells.

The material sequenced was naive CD8+ T cells from blood, with Jurkat cell RNA spiked in. Subset indicated: FACS-sorted CD8+CD4-CCR7+CD45RA+ naive T cells. The receptor was isolated from a human donor in good health. Some libraries in this study had Jurkat cell RNA spiked in.

The CDR3 bases are TGTGCCAGCAGCGCCAACTCGGGGTACGAGCAGTACTTC. It encodes CASSANSGYEQYF. The J gene is TRBJ2-7, the V gene TRBV7-6; possibly TRBD2 for D (5 bases). The CDR3 has 13 amino acids. Germline CDR1 is SGHVS and CDR2 is FNYEAQ. V dropped 5 bases and J dropped 4 bases, with 12 bases sitting between them.